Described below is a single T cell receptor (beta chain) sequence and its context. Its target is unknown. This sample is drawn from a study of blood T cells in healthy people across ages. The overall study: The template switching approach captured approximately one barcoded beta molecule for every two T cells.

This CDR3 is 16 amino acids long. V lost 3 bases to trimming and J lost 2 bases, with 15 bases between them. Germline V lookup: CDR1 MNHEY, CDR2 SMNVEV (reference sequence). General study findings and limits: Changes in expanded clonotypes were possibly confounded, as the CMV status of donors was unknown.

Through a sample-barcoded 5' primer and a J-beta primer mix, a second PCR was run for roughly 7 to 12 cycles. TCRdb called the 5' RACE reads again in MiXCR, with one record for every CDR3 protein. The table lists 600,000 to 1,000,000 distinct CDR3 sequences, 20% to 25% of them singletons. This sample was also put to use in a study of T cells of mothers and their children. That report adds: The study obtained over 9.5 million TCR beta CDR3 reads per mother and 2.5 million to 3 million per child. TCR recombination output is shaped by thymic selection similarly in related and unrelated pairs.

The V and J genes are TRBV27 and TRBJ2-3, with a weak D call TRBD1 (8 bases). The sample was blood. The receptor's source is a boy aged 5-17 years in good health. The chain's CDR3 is CASSFDTGGDTDTQYF. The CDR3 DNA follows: TGTGCCAGCAGTTTCGACACAGGGGGGGACACAGATACGCAGTATTTT.